These T cell receptor beta chains were read from a single sample in a study of T cell responses to AZD1222 COVID-19 vaccine. The protocol was immunoSEQ multiplex PCR, while the TCRdb copy is restricted to in-frame clones and leaves out a portion. This sample yields some 150,000 clones, of which approximately 85% are seen a single time; 6.5% to 8.5% belongs to the top ten. Here the sequenced sample was peripheral blood, taken 28 days after the second dose of the MenACWY control vaccine. The receptors stem from an adult who received the MenACWY meningococcal vaccine as a control. The CDR3 runs from the conserved cysteine through the conserved F or W. A D gene is named only where the DNA matches it firmly. Rows may omit the clone size; those that give it use once, few, many or a size class.

>TRBV12-3/TRBV12-4|-|-|TRBJ1-5
TGTGCCAGCAGGGACAGCAATCAGCCCCAGCATTTT
CASRDSNQPQHF
>TRBV5-1|TRBD1|-|TRBJ2-1
TGCGCCAGCAGCCCCCTTATAGGGACAGGGGCATCCTACAATGAGCAGTTCTTC
CASSPLIGTGASYNEQFF
>TRBV7-9|TRBD1|-|TRBJ1-2
TGTGCCAGCAGCCCTCCATGGGACAGGGGGGGGAATGGCTACACCTTC
CASSPPWDRGGNGYTF
>TRBV7-3|-|-|TRBJ2-7
TGTGCCAGCAGCTCCGTCAGGACGAAAACCTACGAGCAGTACTTC
CASSSVRTKTYEQYF
>TRBV6-1|-|-|TRBJ2-3
TGTGCCAGCAGTGAAGAAAGGGGGAATACGCAGTATTTT
CASSEERGNTQYF
>TRBV15|TRBD1|-|TRBJ1-4
TGTGCCACCAGCAGAGGGGAGGGGGCACCGACTAATGAAAAACTGTTTTTT
CATSRGEGAPTNEKLFF
>TRBV5-1|-|-|TRBJ2-2
TGCGCCAGCAGCTTACAGGACTTTAACACCGGGGAGCTGTTTTTT
CASSLQDFNTGELFF
>TRBV7-3|-|-|TRBJ2-1
TGTGCCAGCAGCTCCACAGGGTCTGGGGAGCAGTTCTTC
CASSSTGSGEQFF
>TRBV2|TRBD1|-|TRBJ1-5
TGTGCCAGCAGTGGACAGGGCTTCAATCAGCCCCAGCATTTT
CASSGQGFNQPQHF
>TRBV5-6|-|-|TRBJ1-4
TGTGCCAGCAGCTTGGTGCGTGCCAACCTCAGGGGCGGTAATGAAAAACTGTTTTTT
CASSLVRANLRGGNEKLFF
>TRBV7-8|-|once|TRBJ2-3
TGTGCCAGCAGCCGCGGCGCAGATACGCAGTATTTT
CASSRGADTQYF
>TRBV5-4|TRBD1|-|TRBJ1-4
TGTGCCAGCACCTCACAGGGGAGGAGTGAAAAACTGTTTTTT
CASTSQGRSEKLFF
>TRBV5-1|TRBD1|-|TRBJ2-3
TGCGCCAGCATGGACAGGGGGCTGGTGGATACGCAGTATTTT
CASMDRGLVDTQYF
>TRBV9|-|-|TRBJ2-7
TGTGCCAGCAGCGTAGTCCCGGATACTTACGAGCAGTACTTC
CASSVVPDTYEQYF
>TRBV21-1|-|-|TRBJ2-7
TGTGCCAGCAGCAAACCCCGGGAGCGGGAGCGCAACGAGCAGTACTTC
CASSKPRERERNEQYF
>TRBV27|TRBD2|-|TRBJ2-5
TGTGCCAGCAGTTCCCTTCCGGGACTAGCGGGGGGGCTAGAGACCCAGTACTTC
CASSSLPGLAGGLETQYF
>TRBV4-2|-|-|TRBJ1-3
TGTGCCAGCAGCTACCTAACCCCGGACTTTAGGGGCACCATATATTTT
CASSYLTPDFRGTIYF
>TRBV5-1|TRBD1|-|TRBJ2-2
TGCGCCAGCAGCTTGACAGGGGGCTATTCTTCGAACACCGGGGAGCTGTTTTTT
CASSLTGGYSSNTGELFF
>TRBV5-6|-|-|TRBJ1-1
TGTGCCAGCAGCCCCGAGGGACGGACCACTGAAGCTTTCTTT
CASSPEGRTTEAFF
>TRBV5-1|-|-|TRBJ1-1
TGCGCCAGCAGCTTGGCCCAGGGATCGATGGTGGCTTTCTTT
CASSLAQGSMVAFF
>TRBV7-6|TRBD1|-|TRBJ1-5
TGTGCCAGCAGTCCAACAGGGGGGTTTGTTAATCAGCCCCAGCATTTT
CASSPTGGFVNQPQHF
>TRBV6-5|-|-|TRBJ1-2
TGTGCCAGCAGTTCGTATGGGGGCCTTGGCGGCTACACCTTC
CASSSYGGLGGYTF
>TRBV7-3|-|-|TRBJ2-1
TGTGCCAGCAGCTCCCCAGGAGTATCAAATGAGCAGTTCTTC
CASSSPGVSNEQFF
>TRBV7-8|-|-|TRBJ1-1
TGTGCCAGCAGCTTAGCCTTGACGGTGAACACTGAAGCTTTCTTT
CASSLALTVNTEAFF
>TRBV28|-|-|TRBJ1-2
TGTGCCAGCAGTTTATTGCTTACAGATGCAGGCTACACCTTC
CASSLLLTDAGYTF
>TRBV5-1|TRBD2|once|TRBJ2-5
TGCGCCAGCAGCTCCCGGGGGACTAGCGGGCCCCAAGAGACCCAGTACTTC
CASSSRGTSGPQETQYF
>TRBV9|-|few|TRBJ2-1
TGTGCCAGCAGCGTAGGACCTCCCCGTGGTGAGCAGTTCTTC
CASSVGPPRGEQFF
>TRBV10-3|-|-|TRBJ1-2
TGTGCCATCAGTGCGCAGGGCGGGGACTATGGCTACACCTTC
CAISAQGGDYGYTF
>TRBV5-1|TRBD1|-|TRBJ1-2
TGCGCCAGCAGCCAAGTAACCGGGACAGGGGCCGGCTACACCTTC
CASSQVTGTGAGYTF
>TRBV5-1|-|-|TRBJ1-2
TGCGCCAGCATGAAGGACAGCTCCGGGGACTACACCTTC
CASMKDSSGDYTF
>TRBV9|TRBD2|once|TRBJ2-7
TGTGCCAGCAGCTCCACTAGCGGGAAGTTTAGCGAGCAGTACTTC
CASSSTSGKFSEQYF
>TRBV9|-|-|TRBJ2-5
TGTGCCAGCAGCGTAGGTCCGACCGATCAAGAGACCCAGTACTTC
CASSVGPTDQETQYF
>TRBV19|-|-|TRBJ1-5
TGTGCCAGTAAAGTGAGGGGGGAGGGGAGCAATCAGCCCCAGCATTTT
CASKVRGEGSNQPQHF
>TRBV11-3|-|-|TRBJ2-7
TGTGCCAGCAGCTTAACTTTCTACGAGCAGTACTTC
CASSLTFYEQYF
>TRBV5-1|-|-|TRBJ2-3
TGCGCCAGCAGCCAAAAGGCGGACCTGGGGCACACGGATACGCAGTATTTT
CASSQKADLGHTDTQYF
>TRBV19|TRBD1|-|TRBJ1-2
TGTGCCAGTAAGGCTGGGGACAGAAGAACCCGGGGCTACACCTTC
CASKAGDRRTRGYTF
>TRBV5-1|-|-|TRBJ1-3
TGCGCCAGCAGCTTGGCCGGAGGGGGCTCTGGAAACACCATATATTTT
CASSLAGGGSGNTIYF
>TRBV7-9|TRBD1|once|TRBJ1-4
TGTGCCAGCAGCTTAGGGAGGACAGGTTGGGAAAAACTGTTTTTT
CASSLGRTGWEKLFF